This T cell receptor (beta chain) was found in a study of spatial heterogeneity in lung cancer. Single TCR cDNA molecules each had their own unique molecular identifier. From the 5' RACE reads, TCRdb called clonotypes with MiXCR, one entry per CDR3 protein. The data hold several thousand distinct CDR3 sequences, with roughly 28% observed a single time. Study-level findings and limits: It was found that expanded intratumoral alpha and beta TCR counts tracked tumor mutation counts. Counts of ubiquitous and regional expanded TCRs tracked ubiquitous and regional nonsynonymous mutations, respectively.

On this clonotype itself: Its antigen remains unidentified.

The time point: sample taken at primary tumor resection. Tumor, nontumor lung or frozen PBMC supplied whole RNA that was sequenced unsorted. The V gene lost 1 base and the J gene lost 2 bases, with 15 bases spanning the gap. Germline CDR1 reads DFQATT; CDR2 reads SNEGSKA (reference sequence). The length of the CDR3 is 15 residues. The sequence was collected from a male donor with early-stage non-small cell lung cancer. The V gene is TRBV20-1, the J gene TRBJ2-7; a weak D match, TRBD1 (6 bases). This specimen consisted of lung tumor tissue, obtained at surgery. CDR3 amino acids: CSARGGQGTPYEQYF. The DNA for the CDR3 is TGCAGTGCTAGAGGGGGGCAGGGGACCCCCTACGAGCAGTACTTC.